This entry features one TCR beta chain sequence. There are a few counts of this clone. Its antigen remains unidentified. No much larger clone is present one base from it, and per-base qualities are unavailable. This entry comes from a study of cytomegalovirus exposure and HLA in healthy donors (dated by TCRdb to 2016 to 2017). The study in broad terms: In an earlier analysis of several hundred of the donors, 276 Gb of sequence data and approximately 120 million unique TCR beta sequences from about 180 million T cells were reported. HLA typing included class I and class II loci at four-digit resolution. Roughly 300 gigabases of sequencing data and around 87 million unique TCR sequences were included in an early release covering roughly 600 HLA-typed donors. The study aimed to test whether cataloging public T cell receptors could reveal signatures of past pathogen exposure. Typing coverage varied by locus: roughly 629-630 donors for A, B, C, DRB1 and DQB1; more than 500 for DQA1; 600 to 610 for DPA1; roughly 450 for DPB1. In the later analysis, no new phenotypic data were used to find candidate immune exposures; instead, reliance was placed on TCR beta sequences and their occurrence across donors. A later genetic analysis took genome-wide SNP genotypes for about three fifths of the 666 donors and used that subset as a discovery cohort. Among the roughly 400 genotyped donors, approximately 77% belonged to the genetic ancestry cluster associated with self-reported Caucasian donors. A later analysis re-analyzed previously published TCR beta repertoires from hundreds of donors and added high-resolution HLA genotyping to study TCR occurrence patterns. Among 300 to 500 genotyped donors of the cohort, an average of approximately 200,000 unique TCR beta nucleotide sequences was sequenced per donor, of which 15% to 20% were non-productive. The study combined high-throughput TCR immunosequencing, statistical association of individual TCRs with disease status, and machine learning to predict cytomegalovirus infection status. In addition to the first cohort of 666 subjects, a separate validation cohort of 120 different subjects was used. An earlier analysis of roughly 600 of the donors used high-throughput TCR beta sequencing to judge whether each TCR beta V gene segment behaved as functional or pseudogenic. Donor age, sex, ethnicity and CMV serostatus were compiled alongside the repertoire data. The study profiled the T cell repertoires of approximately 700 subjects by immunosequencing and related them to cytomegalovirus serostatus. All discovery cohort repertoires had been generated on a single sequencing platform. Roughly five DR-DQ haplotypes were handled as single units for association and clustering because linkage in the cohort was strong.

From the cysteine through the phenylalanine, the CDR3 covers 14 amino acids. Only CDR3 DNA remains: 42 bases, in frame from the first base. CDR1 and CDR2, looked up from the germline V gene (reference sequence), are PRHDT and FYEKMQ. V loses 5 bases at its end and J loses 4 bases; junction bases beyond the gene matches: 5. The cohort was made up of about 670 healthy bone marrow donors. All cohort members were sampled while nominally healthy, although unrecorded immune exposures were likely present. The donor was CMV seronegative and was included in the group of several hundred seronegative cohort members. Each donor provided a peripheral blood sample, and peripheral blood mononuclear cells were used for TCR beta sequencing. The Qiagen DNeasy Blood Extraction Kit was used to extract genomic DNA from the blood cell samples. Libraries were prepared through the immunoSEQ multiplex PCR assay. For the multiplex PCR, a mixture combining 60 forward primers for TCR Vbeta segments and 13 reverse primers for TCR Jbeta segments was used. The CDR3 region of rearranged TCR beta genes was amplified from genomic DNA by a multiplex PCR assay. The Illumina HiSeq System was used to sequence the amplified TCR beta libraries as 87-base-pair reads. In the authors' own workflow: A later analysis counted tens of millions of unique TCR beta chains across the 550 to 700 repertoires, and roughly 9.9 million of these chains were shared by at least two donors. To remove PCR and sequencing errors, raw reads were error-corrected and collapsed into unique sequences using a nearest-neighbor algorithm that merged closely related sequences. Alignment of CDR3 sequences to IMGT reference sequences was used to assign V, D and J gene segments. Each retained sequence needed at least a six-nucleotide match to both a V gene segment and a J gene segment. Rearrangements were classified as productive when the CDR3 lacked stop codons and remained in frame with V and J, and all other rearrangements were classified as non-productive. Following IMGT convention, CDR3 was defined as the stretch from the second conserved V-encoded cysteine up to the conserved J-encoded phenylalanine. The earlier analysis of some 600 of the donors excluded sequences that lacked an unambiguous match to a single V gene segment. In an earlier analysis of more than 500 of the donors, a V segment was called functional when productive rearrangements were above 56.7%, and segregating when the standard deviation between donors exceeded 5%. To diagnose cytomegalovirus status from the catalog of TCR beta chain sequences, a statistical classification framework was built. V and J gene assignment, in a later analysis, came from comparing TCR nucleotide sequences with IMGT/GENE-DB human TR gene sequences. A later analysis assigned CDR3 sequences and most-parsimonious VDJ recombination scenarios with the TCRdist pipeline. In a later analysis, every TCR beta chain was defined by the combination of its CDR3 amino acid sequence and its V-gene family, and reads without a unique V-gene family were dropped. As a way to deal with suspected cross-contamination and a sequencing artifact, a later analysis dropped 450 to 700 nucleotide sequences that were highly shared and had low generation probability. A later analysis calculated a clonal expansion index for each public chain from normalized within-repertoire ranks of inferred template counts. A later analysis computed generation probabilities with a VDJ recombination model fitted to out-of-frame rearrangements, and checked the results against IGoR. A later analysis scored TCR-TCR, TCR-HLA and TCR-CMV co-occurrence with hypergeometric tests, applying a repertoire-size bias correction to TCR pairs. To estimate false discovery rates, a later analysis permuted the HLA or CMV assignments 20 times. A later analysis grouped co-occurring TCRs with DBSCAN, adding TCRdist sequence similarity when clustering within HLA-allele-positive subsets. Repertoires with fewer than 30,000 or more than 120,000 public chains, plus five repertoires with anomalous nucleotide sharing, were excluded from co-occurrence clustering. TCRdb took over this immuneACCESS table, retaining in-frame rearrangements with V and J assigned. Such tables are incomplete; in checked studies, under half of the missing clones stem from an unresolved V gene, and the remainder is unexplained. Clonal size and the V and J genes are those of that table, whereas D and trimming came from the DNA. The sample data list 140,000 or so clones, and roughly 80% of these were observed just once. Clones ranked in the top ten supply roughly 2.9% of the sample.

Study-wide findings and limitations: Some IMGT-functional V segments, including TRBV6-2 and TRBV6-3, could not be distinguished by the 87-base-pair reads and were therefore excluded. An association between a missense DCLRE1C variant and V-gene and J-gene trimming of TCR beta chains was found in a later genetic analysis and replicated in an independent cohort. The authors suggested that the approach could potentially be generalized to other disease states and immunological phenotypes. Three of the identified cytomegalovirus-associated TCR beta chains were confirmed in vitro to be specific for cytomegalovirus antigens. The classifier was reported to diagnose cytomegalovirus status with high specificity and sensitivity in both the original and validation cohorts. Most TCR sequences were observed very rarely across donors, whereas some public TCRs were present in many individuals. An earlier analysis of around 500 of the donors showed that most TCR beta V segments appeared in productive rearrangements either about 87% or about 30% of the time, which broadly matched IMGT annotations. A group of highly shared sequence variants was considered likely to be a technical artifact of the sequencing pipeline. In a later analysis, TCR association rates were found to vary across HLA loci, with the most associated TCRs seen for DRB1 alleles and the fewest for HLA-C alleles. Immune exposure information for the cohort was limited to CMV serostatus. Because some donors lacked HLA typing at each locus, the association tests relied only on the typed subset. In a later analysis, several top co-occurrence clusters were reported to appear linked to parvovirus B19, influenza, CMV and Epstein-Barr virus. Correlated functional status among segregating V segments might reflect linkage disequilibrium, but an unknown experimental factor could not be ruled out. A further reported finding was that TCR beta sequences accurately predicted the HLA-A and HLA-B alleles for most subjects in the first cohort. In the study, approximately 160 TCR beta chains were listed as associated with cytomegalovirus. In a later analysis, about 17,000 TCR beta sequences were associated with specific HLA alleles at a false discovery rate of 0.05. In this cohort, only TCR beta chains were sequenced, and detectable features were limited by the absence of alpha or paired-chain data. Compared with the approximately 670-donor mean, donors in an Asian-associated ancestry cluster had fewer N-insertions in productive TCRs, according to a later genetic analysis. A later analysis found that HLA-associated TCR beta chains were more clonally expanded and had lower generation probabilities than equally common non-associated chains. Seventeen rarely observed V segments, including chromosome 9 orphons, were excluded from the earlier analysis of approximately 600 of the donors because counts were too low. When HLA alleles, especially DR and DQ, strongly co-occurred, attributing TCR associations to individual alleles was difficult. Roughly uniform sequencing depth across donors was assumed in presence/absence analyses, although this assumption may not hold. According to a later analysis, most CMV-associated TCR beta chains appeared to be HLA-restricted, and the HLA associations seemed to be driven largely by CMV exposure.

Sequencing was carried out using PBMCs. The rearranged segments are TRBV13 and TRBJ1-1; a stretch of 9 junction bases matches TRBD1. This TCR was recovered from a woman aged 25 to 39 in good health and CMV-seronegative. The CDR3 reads CASSPYRGLTEAFF. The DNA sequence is TGTGCCAGCAGCCCCTACAGGGGGCTCACTGAAGCTTTCTTT.